Here is one TCR beta chain with its context. Per the germline V gene, CDR1 is WNHNN and CDR2 is SYGVQD (reference sequence). This CDR3 comprises 13 residues. The ends lost 4 bases at V and 4 bases at J; junction bases unmatched: 1. The source of the sample is a study of blood T cell repertoires in COVID-19. Study background: Samples came from the United States, Italy and Spain, spanning acute and convalescent COVID-19. PBMCs, B-cell-depleted T cells, or T cells provided the cDNA or gDNA that made up the material.

Methods used by the authors: Amplification from reference gene primers served as the basis for estimated nucleated cell counts. Sequenced by immunoSEQ multiplex PCR; TCRdb stores in-frame clones only, minus some. The V and J calls and clone size were taken over from that table, and D and trimming were inferred from the DNA. The profile shows roughly 120,000 clones, 90% of them singletons. This TCR derives from a human donor with active COVID-19. The donor label of this sample is uncertain. Material: peripheral blood. This rearrangement joins TRBV10-1 to TRBJ2-7; 10 bases are a match to TRBD2. The CDR3 DNA sequence: TGCGCCAGCAGTGGGGGACTAGCGTACGAGCAGTACTTC. Protein sequence: CASSGGLAYEQYF.